A single sample is the source of the 25 T cell receptor beta chains below, sequenced in a study of blood T cell repertoires in COVID-19. The method was immunoSEQ multiplex PCR; TCRdb's version includes in-frame clones alone and lacks a portion of them. Here the sample spans about 200,000 clones, around 86% being singletons. The sample was PBMCs or T cells enriched from blood (not recorded which). The receptors were sampled from a man in his forties with acute COVID-19.

The chain couples TRBV2 to TRBJ2-5; D perhaps matches TRBD1 (6 bases). Trimming pared 5 bases from V and 1 base from J, leaving 14 bases between. Germline V gene data show CDR1 as SNHLY and CDR2 as FYNNEI. The CDR3 spans 15 residues. This CDR3 is CASSSQGYFQETQYF. For the CDR3, the DNA is TGTGCCAGCAGTTCTCAGGGGTACTTCCAAGAGACCCAGTACTTC.

The V gene is TRBV28, the J gene TRBJ1-2, with D unclear. The CDR3 contains 12 residues. Trimming pared 3 bases from V and 4 bases from J, leaving 6 bases between. Germline loops: CDR1 MDHEN, CDR2 SYDVKM. The CDR3 region has the DNA TGTGCCAGCAGTTTGTCACTCTATGGCTACACCTTC. Encoded protein: CASSLSLYGYTF.

This rearrangement joins TRBV7-9 to TRBJ2-7; 11 bases align to TRBD2. Germline CDR1 is SEHNR and CDR2 is FQNEAQ (reference sequence). V shed 5 bases, J shed 3 bases, and the junction held 3 bases outside the gene matches. CDR3 length equals 14 residues. The CDR3 DNA sequence: TGTGCCAGCAGCCCAACTAGCGGGAGCTACGAGCAGTACTTC. Translated: CASSPTSGSYEQYF.

This chain joins TRBV10-3 and TRBJ2-3, with TRBD2 identical over 9 bases. With 1 base clipped from V and 6 bases from J, the junction kept 5 bases outside the gene matches. The CDR3 sequence is 15 residues long. Germline lookup yields CDR1 ENHRY and CDR2 SYGVKD. CDR3 amino acids: CAISELAGVADTQYF. For the CDR3, the DNA is TGTGCCATCAGTGAGTTAGCGGGGGTAGCGGATACGCAGTATTTT.

This clone appeared once. The rearrangement links TRBV25-1 to TRBJ2-1; 8 positions agree with TRBD2. With 6 bases clipped from V and 0 bases from J, the junction kept 7 bases outside the gene matches. Germline V CDR1 and CDR2: MGHDK, SYGVNS. The CDR3 contains 16 residues. CDR3 sequence (DNA): TGTGCCAGCAGCCCTAGCGGGCCGAGCTCCTACAATGAGCAGTTCTTC. Encoded protein: CASSPSGPSSYNEQFF. The full variable domain, rest sourced from reference TRBV25-1 and TRBJ2-1, is EADIYQTPRYLVIGTGKKITLECSQTMGHDKMYWYQQDPGMELHLIHYSYGVNSTEKGDLSSESTVSRIRTEHFPLTLESARPSHTSQYLCASSPSGPSSYNEQFFGPGTRLTVL.

DNA of the CDR3: TGTGCCAGCAGCTTAGTCCAGCGTCACGAGCAGTACTTC. This sequence encodes CASSLVQRHEQYF. V and J are TRBV7-9 and TRBJ2-7; D uncertain. V shed 1 base and J shed 5 bases, with 9 bases lying between them. The CDR3 runs to 13 residues. CDR1 SEHNR and CDR2 FQNEAQ come from the germline V gene (reference sequence).

V gene TRBV30 combines with J gene TRBJ1-6; D might be TRBD1 (6 bases). The germline V and J ends were trimmed by 3 bases and 16 bases, with 13 bases remaining between them. CDR3 size: 11 residues. Germline V lookup: CDR1 GTSNPN, CDR2 SVGIG (reference sequence). CDR3 in DNA: TGTGCCTGGAGGACAGGCCCCAGTCTCCACTTT. It yields the protein CAWRTGPSLHF. Combining the CDR3 with reference TRBV30 and TRBJ1-6 gives the whole variable domain SQTIHQWPATLVQPVGSPLSLECTVEGTSNPNLYWYRQAAGRGLQLLFYSVGIGQISSEVPQNLSASRPQDRQFILSSKKLLLSDSGFYLCAWRTGPSLHFGNGTRLTVT.

The J gene is TRBJ2-5, the V gene TRBV28; 8 bases are shared with TRBD1. In germline, CDR1 is MDHEN, CDR2 SYDVKM. The CDR3 is made up of 16 amino acids. J was trimmed by 0 bases and V by 5 bases; bases with no gene match: 8. CDR3 bases: TGTGCCAGCAGTCCGCCGGGACAGGCGTACCAAGAGACCCAGTACTTC. Residues: CASSPPGQAYQETQYF.

V gene TRBV18 combines with J gene TRBJ2-3; 9 bases align to TRBD2. From germline, CDR1 is KGHSH and CDR2 LQKENI. The CDR3 spans 16 residues. J was trimmed by 6 bases and V by 6 bases; bases with no gene match: 13. The CDR3 nucleotides read TGTGCCAGCTCCCCTACGGGACTAGCTGCGGCGGATACGCAGTATTTT. Translation gives CASSPTGLAAADTQYF.

The chain joins TRBV6-5 to TRBJ1-5; D gene uncertain. The germline V gene has CDR1 MNHEY and CDR2 SVGAGI. This CDR3 comprises 13 residues. The V end lost 0 bases, the J end lost 6 bases, and 6 bases lay between the germline ends. The CDR3: CASSYSSGQPQHF. CDR3 DNA sequence: TGTGCCAGCAGTTACTCCTCGGGTCAGCCCCAGCATTTT.

In its sample, this clone was seen once. The J gene is TRBJ1-1, the V gene TRBV28, with D unresolved. The germline CDR1 and CDR2 sequences are MDHEN and SYDVKM. The CDR3 is 14 residues long. Deletions cut 3 bases from V and 0 bases from J, with 8 bases between. The CDR3 protein is CASSLRGLNTEAFF. CDR3 coding DNA: TGTGCCAGCAGTTTGCGGGGATTGAACACTGAAGCTTTCTTT. Full variable domain (remainder filled in from reference TRBV28 and TRBJ1-1): DVKVTQSSRYLVKRTGEKVFLECVQDMDHENMFWYRQDPGLGLRLIYFSYDVKMKEKGDIPEGYSVSREKKERFSLILESASTNQTSMYLCASSLRGLNTEAFFGQGTRLTVV.

The chain joins TRBV5-1 to TRBJ1-4; possible D gene TRBD1, 6 bases. The CDR3 has 14 residues. Germline V gene lookup returns CDR1 SGHRS and CDR2 YFSETQ. The ends were cut back, 3 bases at V and 4 bases at J, with 10 bases in the middle. This chain's CDR3 is CASSSQGLNEKLFF. CDR3 bases: TGCGCCAGCAGCTCACAGGGCCTTAATGAAAAACTGTTTTTT.

CDR3 nucleotides: TGTGCCAGCAGACATTCATGGACTAGCGGGAGGAAAGGAAACAATGAGCAGTTCTTC. It specifies CASRHSWTSGRKGNNEQFF. This chain links TRBV11-2 with TRBJ2-1; 14 bases are shared with TRBD2. CDR1 SGHAT and CDR2 FQNNGV come from the germline V gene. The CDR3 consists of 19 residues. Losses at the gene ends were 6 bases for V and 5 bases for J; bases not matched to a gene: 15.

The J gene is TRBJ1-4, the V gene TRBV29-1; 11 bases match TRBD1. This CDR3 is 16 amino acids long. V lost 4 bases to trimming and J lost 4 bases; unmatched junction nucleotides: 8. Per the germline V gene, CDR1 is SQVTM and CDR2 is ANQGSEA. In DNA, the CDR3 is TGCAGCGTTGCTTTGGACAGGGGGCAAGTTAATGAAAAACTGTTTTTT. Residues: CSVALDRGQVNEKLFF.

The rearrangement uses TRBV5-1 and TRBJ2-2; 8 positions match TRBD1. The CDR3 spans 15 residues. Germline CDR1 SGHRS, CDR2 YFSETQ. The trim removed 4 bases at V and 1 base at J, leaving 3 bases unmatched. The CDR3 coding sequence is TGCGCCAGCAGCATGGACAGGGTGAACACCGGGGAGCTGTTTTTT. Its translation is CASSMDRVNTGELFF.

The chain uses TRBV3-1 (or the pseudogene TRBV3-2) and TRBJ2-5; D possibly corresponds to TRBD2 (5 bases). This CDR3 has 14 residues. Germline CDR1 LGHDT, CDR2 YNNKEL (reference sequence). V shed 2 bases and J shed 7 bases, with 14 bases lying between them. Written as DNA, the CDR3 is TGTGCCAGCAGCCAATTGGTCGAAGGAGGGACCCAGTACTTC. Translation gives CASSQLVEGGTQYF.

The chain joins TRBV3-1 (or the pseudogene TRBV3-2) to TRBJ1-6; D perhaps matches TRBD1 (5 bases). Deletions cut 0 bases from V and 9 bases from J, with 12 bases between. The germline gives CDR1 LGHDT, CDR2 YNNKEL (reference sequence). CDR3 length: 15 amino acids. The CDR3 sequence is CASSQDRGFISPLHF. As DNA, the CDR3 is TGTGCCAGCAGCCAAGATAGGGGTTTTATTTCACCCCTCCACTTT.

The V call is TRBV28, the J call TRBJ1-1, with TRBD1 as a possible D gene (5 bases). V lost 7 bases and J lost 4, with 13 bases in between. This CDR3 is built from 13 residues. Germline values: CDR1 MDHEN, CDR2 SYDVKM. Here the CDR3 DNA reads TGTGCCAGCACCCGGCCGGGGGGCACTGAAGCTTTCTTT. This encodes CASTRPGGTEAFF. Full variable domain (remainder filled in from reference TRBV28 and TRBJ1-1): DVKVTQSSRYLVKRTGEKVFLECVQDMDHENMFWYRQDPGLGLRLIYFSYDVKMKEKGDIPEGYSVSREKKERFSLILESASTNQTSMYLCASTRPGGTEAFFGQGTRLTVV.

The chain couples TRBV9 to TRBJ1-1, with D perhaps matching TRBD1 (5 bases). The V end lost 0 bases, the J end lost 1 base, and 10 bases lay between the germline ends. CDR3 length: 15 amino acids. Germline CDR1 is SGDLS and CDR2 is YYNGEE. The CDR3 here is CASSVASRGNTEAFF. In DNA form, the CDR3 reads TGTGCCAGCAGCGTAGCGAGTAGGGGGAACACTGAAGCTTTCTTT.

V usage is TRBV4-2 and J usage is TRBJ2-3, with 7 bases that match TRBD2. The germline V gene encodes CDR1 LGHNA and CDR2 YNFKEQ. The CDR3 spans 19 residues. J gave up 0 bases and V 1 base, and 13 bases lay outside the gene matches. Here the CDR3 reads CASSQVPSGTVQSTDTQYF. In DNA form, the CDR3 reads TGTGCCAGCAGCCAAGTGCCCAGCGGGACGGTACAAAGCACAGATACGCAGTATTTT.

The CDR3 DNA reads as TGTGCCAGCAGCGTAAACCCGAGCTCCTATAATTCACCCCTCCACTTT. Protein product: CASSVNPSSYNSPLHF. The rearrangement links TRBV9 to TRBJ1-6; no reliable D call. From germline, CDR1 is SGDLS and CDR2 YYNGEE. The CDR3 runs 16 residues. Trimming left V 1 base short and J 0 bases short, with 8 bases between.

The V gene is TRBV5-8, the J gene TRBJ1-4; TRBD1 might be the D (5 bases). Germline V gene sequence: CDR1 SGHTS, CDR2 YDEGEE. The germline V and J ends were trimmed by 4 bases and 3 bases, with 13 bases remaining between them. The CDR3 length is 15 residues. The CDR3 loop is CASSQYGGANEKLFF. The CDR3 DNA follows: TGTGCCAGCAGCCAATACGGGGGGGCTAATGAAAAACTGTTTTTT.

The sample holds one count of this clone. The rearrangement links TRBV4-1 to TRBJ2-1; 7 nucleotides agree with TRBD2. V trimming: 4 bases; J trimming: 2 bases; junction bases outside the gene matches: 2. This CDR3 comprises 14 residues. The germline V gene has CDR1 MGHRA and CDR2 YSYEKL. In DNA form, the CDR3 reads TGCGCCAGCAGCCTGGGGACTACCTACAATGAGCAGTTCTTC. This encodes CASSLGTTYNEQFF.

V and J are TRBV5-4 and TRBJ1-1; D is unresolved. V lost 4 bases and J 1 base, leaving 14 bases between the germline ends. The CDR3 spans 15 residues. The V gene's germline CDR1 is SGHNT and CDR2 YYREEE (reference sequence). The CDR3 DNA follows: TGTGCCAGCAGCCTTCATCCGACTCGGAACACTGAAGCTTTCTTT. This gives the protein CASSLHPTRNTEAFF.

The chain carries TRBV2 and TRBJ2-7, with 8 bases aligning to TRBD1. Germline lookup yields CDR1 SNHLY and CDR2 FYNNEI. V lost 6 bases, J lost 7 bases, and 11 bases stayed unmatched. The CDR3 has 14 amino acids. CDR3 DNA: TGTGCCAGCAGAATAGAGACAGGGGCGGGAGAGCAGTACTTC. Translation: CASRIETGAGEQYF.